The 15 T cell receptor beta chains given below trace back to one sample, sequenced in a study of neoadjuvant anti-PD-1 for oral cavity cancer. Time point denoted: after neoadjuvant nivolumab, at surgical resection. The repertoire was sequenced with immunoSEQ multiplex PCR; TCRdb's copy has only in-frame clones and lacks some. The sample includes 20,000 to 25,000 clones, 25% to 35% seen only once; the top ten take roughly 15%. The sequencing here drew on tumor tissue, taken after nivolumab (anti-PD-1) treatment. These receptor sequences come from a person aged 35 to 85 with oral cavity squamous cell carcinoma.

The V and J genes are TRBV19 and TRBJ2-2; 9 bases match TRBD1. Per the germline V gene, CDR1 is LNHDA and CDR2 is SQIVND (reference sequence). The CDR3 has 16 amino acids. Unmatched junction bases numbered 6, after V lost 3 bases and J lost 4 bases. The CDR3 sequence is CASSMNRGRSTGELFF. The CDR3 DNA is TGTGCCAGTAGTATGAACAGGGGGCGCAGCACCGGGGAGCTGTTTTTT.

The chain joins TRBV7-9 to TRBJ2-7; 10 nucleotides line up with TRBD1. The length of the CDR3 is 14 residues. Germline values: CDR1 SEHNR, CDR2 FQNEAQ (reference sequence). The V segment lost 5 bases and the J segment 4 bases; nucleotides outside the gene matches: 5. CDR3 region: CASSVGQGGYEQYF. DNA of the CDR3: TGTGCCAGCAGCGTCGGACAGGGGGGTTACGAGCAGTACTTC.

The chain recombines TRBV19 with TRBJ1-5; 7 nucleotides agree with TRBD1. Germline V gene sequence: CDR1 LNHDA, CDR2 SQIVND (reference sequence). The CDR3 sequence is 15 residues long. The junction had 5 bases not matched to a gene; V was cut back by 1 base and J by 5 bases. The CDR3 DNA reads as TGTGCCAGTAGTATAGGGCGCAGGGGGGATCAGCCCCAGCATTTT. Encoded protein: CASSIGRRGDQPQHF.

The genes are TRBV7-9 and TRBJ2-5; the D is unclear. Trimming removed 5 bases from V and 3 bases from J, with 16 bases in between. The CDR3 runs to 15 residues. Germline CDR1 is SEHNR and CDR2 is FQNEAQ (reference sequence). CDR3 residues: CASSEGSLYKETQYF. DNA for the CDR3: TGTGCCAGCAGCGAAGGGTCTCTTTACAAAGAGACCCAGTACTTC.

This clone appeared a few times. The chain couples TRBV2 to TRBJ1-5, with TRBD1 matching over 9 bases. V shed 7 bases, J shed 1 base, and the junction held 2 bases outside the gene matches. Germline V gene lookup returns CDR1 SNHLY and CDR2 FYNNEI. The CDR3 is 14 residues long. The CDR3 sequence: CASKTGGSNQPQHF. The CDR3 DNA is TGTGCCAGCAAGACAGGGGGGAGCAATCAGCCCCAGCATTTT.

The chain recombines TRBV4-1 with TRBJ2-2; 8 nucleotides align to TRBD2. CDR1 is MGHRA and CDR2 is YSYEKL in the germline V gene. The length of the CDR3 is 17 residues. The V segment lost 1 base and the J segment 5 bases; nucleotides outside the gene matches: 9. CDR3 bases: TGCGCCAGCAGCCAAGGTCTAGCGGGCCCGAGAACCGGGGAGCTGTTTTTT. Protein product: CASSQGLAGPRTGELFF.

V usage is TRBV5-1 and J usage is TRBJ1-6, with no clear D. CDR1 SGHRS and CDR2 YFSETQ come from the germline V gene. The CDR3 is 16 amino acids. V lost 2 bases, J lost 6 bases, and 15 bases lay in between. CDR3 in DNA: TGCGCCAGCAGCTTTAACAGCGCGTCTTCTAATTCACCCCTCCACTTT. Residues: CASSFNSASSNSPLHF.

This rearrangement joins TRBV19 to TRBJ1-5; D not resolved. This CDR3 comprises 13 residues. Trimming cost V 5 bases and J 5 bases, with 10 bases left between them. The germline CDR1 and CDR2 sequences are LNHDA and SQIVND (reference sequence). CDR3 protein: CASSPGLDQPQHF. The CDR3 region has the DNA TGTGCCAGTAGTCCGGGTCTCGATCAGCCCCAGCATTTT.

V usage is TRBV5-1 and J usage is TRBJ1-1, with D uncertain. V lost 7 bases, J lost 0 bases, and 13 bases lay in between. This CDR3 contains 14 residues. Germline V gives CDR1 SGHRS, CDR2 YFSETQ. CDR3 DNA sequence: TGCGCCAGCTCCCGGGGAGAGATGAACACTGAAGCTTTCTTT. It is translated as CASSRGEMNTEAFF.

The genes are TRBV9 and TRBJ2-1, with TRBD2 matching over 10 bases. The CDR3 loop spans 15 amino acids. Germline-derived CDR1 and CDR2 are SGDLS and YYNGEE. J gave up 4 bases and V 4 bases, and 5 bases lay outside the gene matches. CDR3 sequence reads: CASSPRAGGYNEQFF. The CDR3, as DNA: TGTGCCAGCAGCCCCCGAGCGGGGGGGTACAATGAGCAGTTCTTC.

This clone has more than one count but fewer than ten. This rearrangement joins TRBV5-4 to TRBJ2-7; 9 bases are a match to TRBD1. The CDR3 has 17 amino acids. The J segment lost 5 bases and the V segment lost 0 bases, leaving 12 bases of the junction unmatched. The germline V gene has CDR1 SGHNT and CDR2 YYREEE (reference sequence). The CDR3 is CASSLGTGANTPHEQYF. CDR3 DNA: TGTGCCAGCAGCTTGGGGACAGGGGCGAACACCCCCCACGAGCAGTACTTC.

This clone was counted a few times. The CDR3: CASSLVVGVGYGYTF. In DNA, the CDR3 is TGTGCCAGCAGCTTAGTTGTGGGGGTGGGATATGGCTACACCTTC. The chain couples TRBV11-2 to TRBJ1-2, with D possibly TRBD1 on 5 matching bases. The ends were cut back, 1 base at V and 5 bases at J, with 14 bases in the middle. CDR1 and CDR2 from the germline V gene are SGHAT and FQNNGV. The CDR3 contains 15 residues.

This clone was observed many times. The V and J genes are TRBV25-1 and TRBJ2-7; D might be TRBD1 (6 bases). This CDR3 contains 13 residues. Germline CDR1 reads MGHDK; CDR2 reads SYGVNS. Trimming removed 1 base at V and 4 bases at J, with 8 bases between. CDR3 DNA: TGTGCCAGCAGTGAATTAAGGGGGTACGAGCAGTACTTC. Protein product: CASSELRGYEQYF.

The gene calls are TRBV7-9 and TRBJ1-5; D is possibly TRBD1 (5 bases). This CDR3 spans 13 amino acids. Germline V gene sequence: CDR1 SEHNR, CDR2 FQNEAQ (reference sequence). The V gene lost 10 bases and the J gene lost 0 bases, with 10 bases spanning the gap. The CDR3 reads CAIQGDSNQPQHF. CDR3 nucleotides: TGTGCCATCCAGGGAGATAGCAATCAGCCCCAGCATTTT.

This clone occurred many times. The chain carries TRBV2 and TRBJ2-5; no definite D call. CDR3 size: 14 residues. V was trimmed by 2 bases and J by 5 bases, leaving 12 bases between them. The V gene's germline CDR1 is SNHLY and CDR2 FYNNEI. The CDR3 loop reads CASSEFSGRETQYF. In nucleotides, the CDR3 is TGTGCCAGCAGTGAATTTTCGGGCAGGGAGACCCAGTACTTC.